This T cell receptor beta chain was found in a study of OX40 agonist ivuxolimab in advanced cancers. This clone has just a few counts. Generated by immunoSEQ multiplex PCR, the TCRdb table keeps only in-frame clones and is missing some. The data contain tens of thousands of clones, about 86% of them singletons. Baseline, cycle 4 day 1, and cycle 7 day 1 were the blood sampling points. This CDR3 is built from 16 residues. Trimming pared 0 bases from V and 2 bases from J, leaving 14 bases between. Per the germline V gene, CDR1 is SGHDT and CDR2 is YYEEEE. The V and J genes are TRBV5-6 and TRBJ1-2; D ambiguous. The sample here was CD4+ or CD8+ T cells sorted from blood, taken in a trial of the OX40 agonist ivuxolimab. This receptor was taken from an adult with an advanced solid tumor such as melanoma, head and neck, liver or kidney cancer. The CDR3: CASSLESTARNYGYTF. Written as DNA, the CDR3 is TGTGCCAGCAGCTTGGAGTCCACAGCGAGAAACTATGGCTACACCTTC.